The source of this T cell receptor beta chain is a study of shared clonotypes between healthy human individuals. Overall study findings and caveats: Approximately 5.1% was the fraction of naive CD4 clonotypes found shared across four donors. When compared with the clonotypes that were shared by all four sorted-subset donors, the non-shared clonotypes turned out to have lower generation probabilities.

This clone was seen a single time. What it binds is not known. The CDR3 has 12 amino acids. Trimming pared 5 bases from V and 5 bases from J, leaving 7 bases between. Germline CDR1 LNHDA, CDR2 SQIVND (reference sequence). Using immunoSEQ multiplex PCR, the repertoire was profiled, and TCRdb retains in-frame clones only, with some absent. The table lists 2 million to 2.5 million clones, 80% to 95% of them singletons. This clonotype originated in a man younger than 30 in good health. Some clones in this sample may be carry-over from other donors' samples. The genes are TRBV19 and TRBJ1-5; D unresolved. Sequenced: naive CD4+ T cells from PBMCs. Noted subset: CD45RA+ positively selected. CDR3 in amino acids: CASSGYDQPQHF. The CDR3, as DNA: TGTGCCAGTAGTGGGTACGATCAGCCCCAGCATTTT. Filled out from reference TRBV19 and TRBJ1-5, the complete variable domain reads DGGITQSPKYLFRKEGQNVTLSCEQNLNHDAMYWYRQDPGQGLRLIYYSQIVNDFQKGDIAEGYSVSREKKESFPLTVTSAQKNPTAFYLCASSGYDQPQHFGDGTRLSIL.